This T cell receptor (beta chain) was documented in a study of identical twins. The ends were cut back, 2 bases at V and 14 bases at J, with 19 bases in the middle. The CDR3 totals 14 residues. In germline, CDR1 is SGHNT, CDR2 YENEEA. TCRdb recomputed calls from the 5' RACE reads with MiXCR, one row per CDR3 protein. This table has 470,000 or so distinct CDR3 sequences, about 24% appearing once. A further study also used this sample, focusing on T cells expressing NK-cell markers. From that report: Seven HCMV-seropositive donors and one seronegative donor made up the eight sequenced donors.

The sequencing sample was made of CD4+ T cells sorted from blood. The TCR sequence derives from a woman younger than 30 in good health. The genes are TRBV11-3 and TRBJ2-4; D unresolved. The CDR3 DNA is TGTGCCAGCAGCTTACTGTCCACGGATGAGATCGAGTACTTC. It translates to CASSLLSTDEIEYF. The variable domain in full, completed from reference TRBV11-3 and TRBJ2-4, reads EAGVVQSPRYKIIEKKQPVAFWCNPISGHNTLYWYLQNLGQGPELLIRYENEEAVDDSQLPKDRFSAERLKGVDSTLKIQPAELGDSAVYLCASSLLSTDEIEYFGAGTRLSVL.